The source of this TCR beta chain is a study of TIL therapy for anti-PD-1-resistant metastatic lung cancer. For the study at large: Median patient age was approximately 58, ranging about 35-80 years. Tumors carried a median roughly 1.5 non-synonymous mutations per megabase.

Sequencing used immunoSEQ v3. Clones were read by immunoSEQ multiplex PCR, and TCRdb kept only the in-frame ones, dropping some. The sample includes 57,000 or so clones, roughly 91% of them seen just once. Time point noted: pre-treatment sample, taken before nivolumab and TIL therapy. Patients were adults with stage 4 NSCLC. Germline V gives CDR1 SGDLS, CDR2 YYNGEE. Deletions cut 4 bases from V and 4 bases from J, with 12 bases between. The CDR3 is 14 residues long. The source material was blood, sampled at baseline. This clonotype was sampled from a person aged 25 to 85 with non-small cell lung cancer. The chain has TRBV9 and TRBJ1-5, with a weak D call TRBD1 (5 bases). CDR3 region: CASSPGTTNQPQHF. DNA of the CDR3: TGTGCCAGCAGCCCAGGGACTACTAATCAGCCCCAGCATTTT.